The T cell receptor beta chain described here comes from a study of T cells in Graves' hyperthyroidism and ophthalmopathy. A remark on this clonotype: Its antigen remains unidentified.

Study-level points and caveats: Researchers found most expanded thyroid clonotypes above 0.001 in blood as well.

The CDR3 is made up of 15 amino acids. Between the trimmed V and J ends, which lost 6 bases and 4 bases, there was a span of 18 bases. Germline CDR1 is SEHNR and CDR2 is FQNEAQ (reference sequence). Researchers amplified the TCR beta CDR3 regions from RNA transcripts. The study used the HTBI primer set for a first-round RT-PCR of the TCR CDR3. One entry per CDR3 protein, called by TCRdb with MiXCR from the multiplex PCR reads. The sample includes about 510,000 distinct CDR3 sequences, 46% of them seen just once. This chain uses TRBV7-9 with TRBJ1-1, with D maybe TRBD1 (5 bases). The sequenced sample consisted of peripheral blood or thyroid tissue (not recorded which). The receptor was isolated from an adult woman with Graves' disease, either hyperthyroidism or ophthalmopathy (not recorded which). CDR3 sequence: CASSHPQGRGTEAFF. The CDR3 nucleotides are TGTGCCAGCAGTCACCCCCAGGGAAGAGGCACTGAAGCTTTCTTT. Supplemented by reference TRBV7-9 and TRBJ1-1, the full variable domain reads DTGVSQNPRHKITKRGQNVTFRCDPISEHNRLYWYRQTLGQGPEFLTYFQNEAQLEKSRLLSDRFSAERPKGSFSTLEIQRTEQGDSAMYLCASSHPQGRGTEAFFGQGTRLTVV.